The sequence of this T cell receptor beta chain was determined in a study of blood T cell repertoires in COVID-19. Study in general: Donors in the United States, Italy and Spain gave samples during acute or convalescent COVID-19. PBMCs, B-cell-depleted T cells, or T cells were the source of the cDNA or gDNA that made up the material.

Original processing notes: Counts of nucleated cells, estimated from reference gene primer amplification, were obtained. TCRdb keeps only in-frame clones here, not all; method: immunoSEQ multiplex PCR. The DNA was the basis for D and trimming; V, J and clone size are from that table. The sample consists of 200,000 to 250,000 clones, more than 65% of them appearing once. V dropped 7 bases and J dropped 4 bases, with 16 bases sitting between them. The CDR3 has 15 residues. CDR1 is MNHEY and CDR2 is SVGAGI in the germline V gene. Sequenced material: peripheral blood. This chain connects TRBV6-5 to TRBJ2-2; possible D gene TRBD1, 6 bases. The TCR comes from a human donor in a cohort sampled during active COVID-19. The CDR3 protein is CASKILGGITGELFF. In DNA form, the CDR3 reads TGTGCCAGCAAAATACTTGGGGGCATCACCGGGGAGCTGTTTTTT.